This entry lists 12 T cell receptor beta chains sequenced from one sample in a study of resident and recirculating memory T cells in vitiligo. The data were produced by immunoSEQ multiplex PCR, yet TCRdb's version contains in-frame clones alone and is incomplete. The sample holds 39,000 or so clones; roughly 91% are singletons and the top ten take about 4.5%. The specimen was blood. The receptors were sampled from a male donor with vitiligo.

The CDR3 here is CASSPQGNLQETQYF. The CDR3 DNA reads as TGTGCCAGCAGCCCTCAGGGAAACCTCCAAGAGACCCAGTACTTC. This chain links TRBV9 with TRBJ2-5, with D possibly TRBD1 on 5 matching bases. Deletions cut 4 bases from V and 1 base from J, with 14 bases between. The CDR3 loop spans 15 amino acids. Per germline, CDR1 SGDLS and CDR2 YYNGEE.

This clone was found once. The chain combines TRBV5-1 with TRBJ1-1, with a tentative D call TRBD1 (5 bases). This CDR3 spans 15 amino acids. The V end lost 4 bases, the J end lost 1 base, and 14 bases lay between the germline ends. CDR1 and CDR2 from the germline V gene are SGHRS and YFSETQ. Here the CDR3 DNA reads TGCGCCAGCAGCCCTGTCACAGGACCGAACACTGAAGCTTTCTTT. Translating it yields CASSPVTGPNTEAFF. Complete variable domain (other parts from reference TRBV5-1 and TRBJ1-1): KAGVTQTPRYLIKTRGQQVTLSCSPISGHRSVSWYQQTPGQGLQFLFEYFSETQRNKGNFPGRFSGRQFSNSRSEMNVSTLELGDSALYLCASSPVTGPNTEAFFGQGTRLTVV.

The chain joins TRBV5-4 to TRBJ2-3; D unclear. With 2 bases removed from V and 4 bases from J, the gap between germline ends came to 20 bases. The CDR3 has 17 amino acids. CDR1 and CDR2 from the germline V gene are SGHNT and YYREEE (reference sequence). This chain's CDR3 is CASSFRRTGATPDTQYF. The CDR3 coding sequence is TGTGCCAGCAGCTTCCGGCGAACCGGCGCGACTCCAGATACGCAGTATTTT.

The chain employs TRBV11-1 and TRBJ2-3; a possible D gene is TRBD2 (5 bases). Germline V gene data show CDR1 as SGHAT and CDR2 as FQDESV (reference sequence). Trimming pared 11 bases from V and 4 bases from J, leaving 16 bases between. The CDR3 spans 13 residues. The CDR3 here is CAPASHRPDTQYF. In nucleotides, the CDR3 is TGTGCCCCGGCTAGCCATAGGCCAGATACGCAGTATTTT.

This clone was detected once. The chain combines TRBV11-3 with TRBJ1-2; 12 positions match TRBD1. The CDR3 length is 16 residues. With V trimmed by 4 bases and J by 8 bases, 11 bases remained unmatched. Per germline, CDR1 SGHNT and CDR2 YENEEA. Here the CDR3 reads CASSSWDRGRLGGYTF. Written as DNA, the CDR3 is TGTGCCAGCAGCTCCTGGGACAGGGGGCGCTTGGGGGGCTACACCTTC. The whole variable domain, filled in from reference TRBV11-3 and TRBJ1-2, reads EAGVVQSPRYKIIEKKQPVAFWCNPISGHNTLYWYLQNLGQGPELLIRYENEEAVDDSQLPKDRFSAERLKGVDSTLKIQPAELGDSAVYLCASSSWDRGRLGGYTFGSGTRLTVV.

The V and J genes are TRBV6-1 and TRBJ2-7, with D possibly TRBD2 on 6 matching bases. V lost 8 bases to trimming and J lost 1 base, with 12 bases between them. The CDR3 sequence is 13 residues long. Germline lookup yields CDR1 MNHNS and CDR2 SASEGT. DNA of the CDR3: TGTGCCAGCGGCCGGGACTTGTCCTACGAGCAGTACTTC. Residues: CASGRDLSYEQYF.

V and J are TRBV9 and TRBJ2-1, with D possibly matching TRBD2 (6 bases). Trimming took 0 bases from V and 10 from J, leaving 11 bases between them. This CDR3 contains 13 residues. Germline assignment: CDR1 SGDLS and CDR2 YYNGEE. CDR3 loop: CASSVGPAGEQFF. DNA of the CDR3: TGTGCCAGCAGCGTAGGCCCTGCGGGGGAGCAGTTCTTC.

The rearrangement uses TRBV14 and TRBJ2-3, with 8 nucleotides matching TRBD2. Germline V gene sequence: CDR1 SGHDN, CDR2 FVKESK. The length of the CDR3 is 15 residues. Germline trimming cut 4 bases from V and 2 bases from J; bases unmatched to any gene: 5. The CDR3, as DNA: TGTGCCAGCAGCCGACCCGGACTAGCCACAGATACGCAGTATTTT. This codes for CASSRPGLATDTQYF.

The genes are TRBV12-1 and TRBJ1-6; the D call of TRBD1 is as the table states it, not checked on the DNA. TRBV12-1 is listed as a pseudogene. The CDR3 covers 15 residues. The CDR3 DNA reads TGTGCCAGCAGCCTCGCAGGGGACGGAAGAACACCCCTCCACTTT. Translation: CASSLAGDGRTPLHF.

J is TRBJ1-3 and V is TRBV4-1, with a possible D match to TRBD1 (6 bases). The CDR3 spans 15 residues. Germline V gene sequence: CDR1 MGHRA, CDR2 YSYEKL. The V end lost 1 base, the J end lost 7 bases, and 14 bases lay between the germline ends. CDR3 protein: CASSQGGGPRNTIYF. The CDR3 bases are TGCGCCAGCAGCCAAGGTGGGGGCCCTCGGAACACCATATATTTT.

This rearrangement joins TRBV7-8 to TRBJ1-1; a weak D match, TRBD1 (5 bases). The V gene lost 5 bases and the J gene lost 10 bases, with 23 bases spanning the gap. The CDR3 covers 15 residues. The germline gives CDR1 SGHVS, CDR2 FQNEAQ. CDR3 protein: CASSGEGLTLGGAFF. The CDR3 DNA sequence: TGTGCCAGCAGCGGGGAGGGACTGACACTTGGAGGAGCTTTCTTT.

V usage is TRBV5-1 and J usage is TRBJ2-5; TRBD2 might be the D (5 bases). CDR1 SGHRS and CDR2 YFSETQ come from the germline V gene. The CDR3 is 13 amino acids. The V end was cut by 4 bases, the J end by 3 bases, with 10 bases between. For the CDR3, the DNA is TGCGCCAGCAGCCCCGCGGGTAAAGAGACCCAGTACTTC. This encodes CASSPAGKETQYF.